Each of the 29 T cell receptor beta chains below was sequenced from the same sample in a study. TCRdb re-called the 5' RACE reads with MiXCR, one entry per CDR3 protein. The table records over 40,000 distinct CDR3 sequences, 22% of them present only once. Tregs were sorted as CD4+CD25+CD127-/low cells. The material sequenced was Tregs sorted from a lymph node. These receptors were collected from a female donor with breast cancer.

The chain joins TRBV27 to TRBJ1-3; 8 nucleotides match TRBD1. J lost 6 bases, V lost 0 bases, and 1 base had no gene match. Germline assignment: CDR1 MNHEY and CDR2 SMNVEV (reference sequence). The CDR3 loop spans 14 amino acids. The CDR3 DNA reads TGTGCCAGCAGTTTATCGACAGGGGTAAACACCATATATTTT. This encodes CASSLSTGVNTIYF.

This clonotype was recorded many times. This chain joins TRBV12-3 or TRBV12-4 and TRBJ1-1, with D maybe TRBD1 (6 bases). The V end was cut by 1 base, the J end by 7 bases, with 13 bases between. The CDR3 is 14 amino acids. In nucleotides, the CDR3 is TGTGCCAGCAGTTTAGGGCAGGGGACCTTTGAAGCTTTCTTT. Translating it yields CASSLGQGTFEAFF.

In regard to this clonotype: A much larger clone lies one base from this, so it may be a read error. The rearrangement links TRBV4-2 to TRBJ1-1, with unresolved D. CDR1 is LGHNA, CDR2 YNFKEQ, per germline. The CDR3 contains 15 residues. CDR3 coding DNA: TGTGCCAGCAGCCAAGATGCTCCGTACGTTACGGAAGCTTCCTTT. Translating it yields CASSQDAPYVTEASF.

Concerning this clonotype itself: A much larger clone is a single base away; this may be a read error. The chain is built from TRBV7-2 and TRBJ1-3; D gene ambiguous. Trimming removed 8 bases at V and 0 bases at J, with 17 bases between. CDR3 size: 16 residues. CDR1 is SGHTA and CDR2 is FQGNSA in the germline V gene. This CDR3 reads CASGSRPQYSGNTIYF. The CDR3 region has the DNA TGTGCCAGCGGCTCCCGACCGCAATACTCTGGAAACACCATATATTTT.

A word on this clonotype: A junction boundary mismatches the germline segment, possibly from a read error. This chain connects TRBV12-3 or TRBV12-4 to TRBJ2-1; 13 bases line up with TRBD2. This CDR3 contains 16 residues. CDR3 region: CASRPTGTSGINEQSF. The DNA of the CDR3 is TGTGCCAGCAGACCCACCGGGACTAGCGGGATAAATGAGCAGTCCTTC.

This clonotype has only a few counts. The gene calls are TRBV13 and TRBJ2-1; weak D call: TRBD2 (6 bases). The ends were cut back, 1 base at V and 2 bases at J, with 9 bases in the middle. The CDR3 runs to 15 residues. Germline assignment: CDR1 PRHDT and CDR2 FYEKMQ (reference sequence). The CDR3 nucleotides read TGTGCCAGCAGCTTAGCGGGAGAGGCCTACAATGAGCAGTTCTTC. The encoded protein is CASSLAGEAYNEQFF.

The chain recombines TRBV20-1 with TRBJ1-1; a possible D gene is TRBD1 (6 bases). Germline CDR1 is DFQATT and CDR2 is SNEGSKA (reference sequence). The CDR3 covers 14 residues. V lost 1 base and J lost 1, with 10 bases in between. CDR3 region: CSARVRGRNTEAFF. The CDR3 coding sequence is TGCAGTGCTAGAGTTCGGGGGCGGAACACTGAAGCTTTCTTT.

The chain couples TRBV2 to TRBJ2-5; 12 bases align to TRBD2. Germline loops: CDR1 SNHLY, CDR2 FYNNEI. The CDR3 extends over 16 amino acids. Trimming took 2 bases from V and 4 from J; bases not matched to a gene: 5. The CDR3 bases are TGTGCCAGCAGTGAAACGCCGGGACTAGCGGGAGAGACCCAGTACTTC. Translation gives CASSETPGLAGETQYF.

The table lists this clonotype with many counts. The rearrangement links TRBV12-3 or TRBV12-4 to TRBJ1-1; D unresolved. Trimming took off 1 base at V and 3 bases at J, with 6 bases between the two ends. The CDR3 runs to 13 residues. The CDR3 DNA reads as TGTGCCAGCAGTTTAGATGTTGACACTGAAGCTTTCTTT. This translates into CASSLDVDTEAFF.

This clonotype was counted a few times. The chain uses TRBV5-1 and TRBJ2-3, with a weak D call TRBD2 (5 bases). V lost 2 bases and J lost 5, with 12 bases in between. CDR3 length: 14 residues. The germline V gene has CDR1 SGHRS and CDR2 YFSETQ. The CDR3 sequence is CASSFGIVGDTQYF. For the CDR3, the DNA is TGCGCCAGCAGCTTCGGGATAGTTGGAGATACGCAGTATTTT.

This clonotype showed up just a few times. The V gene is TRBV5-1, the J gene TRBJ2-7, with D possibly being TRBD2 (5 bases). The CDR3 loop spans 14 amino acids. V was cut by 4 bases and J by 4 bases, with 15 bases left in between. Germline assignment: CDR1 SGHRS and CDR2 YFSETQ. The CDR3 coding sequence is TGCGCCAGCAGCCCCGAGGTGGGAGCGTACGAGCAGTACTTC. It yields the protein CASSPEVGAYEQYF.

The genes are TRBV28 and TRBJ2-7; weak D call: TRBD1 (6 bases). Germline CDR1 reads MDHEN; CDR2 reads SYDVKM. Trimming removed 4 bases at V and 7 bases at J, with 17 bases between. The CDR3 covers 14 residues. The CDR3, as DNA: TGTGCCAGCAGTTCCAGGGGTGGGTCTTGGGAGCAGTACTTC. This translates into CASSSRGGSWEQYF.

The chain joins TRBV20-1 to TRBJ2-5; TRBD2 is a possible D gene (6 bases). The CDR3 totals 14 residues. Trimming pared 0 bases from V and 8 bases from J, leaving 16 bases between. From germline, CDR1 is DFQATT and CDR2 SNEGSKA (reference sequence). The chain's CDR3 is CSARDFSPGATQYF. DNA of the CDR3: TGCAGTGCTAGAGATTTTAGCCCGGGAGCTACCCAGTACTTC.

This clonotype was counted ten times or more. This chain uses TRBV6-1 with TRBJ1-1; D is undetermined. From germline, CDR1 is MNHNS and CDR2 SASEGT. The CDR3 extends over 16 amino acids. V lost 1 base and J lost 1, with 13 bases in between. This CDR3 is CASSEVSGRGNTEAFF. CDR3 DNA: TGTGCCAGCAGTGAAGTGAGCGGTAGAGGGAACACTGAAGCTTTCTTT.

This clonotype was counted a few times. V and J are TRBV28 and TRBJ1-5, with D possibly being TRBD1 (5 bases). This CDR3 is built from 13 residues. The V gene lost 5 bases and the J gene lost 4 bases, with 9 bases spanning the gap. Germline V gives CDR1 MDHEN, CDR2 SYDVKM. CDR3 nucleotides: TGTGCCAGCAGTGGAAGGGGAAATCAGCCCCAGCATTTT. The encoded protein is CASSGRGNQPQHF.

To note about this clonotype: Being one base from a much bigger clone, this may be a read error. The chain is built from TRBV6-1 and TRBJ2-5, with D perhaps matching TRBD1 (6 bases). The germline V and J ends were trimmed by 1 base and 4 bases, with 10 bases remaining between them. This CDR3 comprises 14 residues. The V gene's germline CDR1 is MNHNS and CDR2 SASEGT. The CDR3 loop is CASSEGLGAETQYF. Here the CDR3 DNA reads TGTGCCAGCAGTGAAGGACTGGGGGCAGAGACCCAGTACTTC.

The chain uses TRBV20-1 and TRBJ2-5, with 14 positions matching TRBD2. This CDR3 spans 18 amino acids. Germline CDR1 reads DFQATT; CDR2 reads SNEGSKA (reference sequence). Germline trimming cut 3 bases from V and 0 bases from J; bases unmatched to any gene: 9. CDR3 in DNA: TGCAGTGCTAGTGGGGAAATGACTAGCGGGAGGGACCAAGAGACCCAGTACTTC. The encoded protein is CSASGEMTSGRDQETQYF.

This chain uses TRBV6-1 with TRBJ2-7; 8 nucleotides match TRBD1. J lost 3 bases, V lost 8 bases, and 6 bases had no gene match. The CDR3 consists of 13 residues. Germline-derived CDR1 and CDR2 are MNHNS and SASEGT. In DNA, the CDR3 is TGTGCCAGCGGCGAGACAGGGGTCTACGAGCAGTACTTC. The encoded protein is CASGETGVYEQYF.

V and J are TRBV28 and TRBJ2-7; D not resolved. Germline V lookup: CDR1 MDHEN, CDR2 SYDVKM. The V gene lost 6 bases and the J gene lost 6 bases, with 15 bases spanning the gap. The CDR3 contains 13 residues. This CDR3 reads CASSTWEPVEQYF. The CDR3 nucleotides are TGTGCCAGCAGCACTTGGGAACCAGTCGAGCAGTACTTC.

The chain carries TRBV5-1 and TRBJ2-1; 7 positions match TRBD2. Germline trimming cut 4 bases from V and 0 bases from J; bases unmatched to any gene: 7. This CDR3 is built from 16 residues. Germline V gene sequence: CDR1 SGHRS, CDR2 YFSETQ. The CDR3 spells CASSGGTTPSYNEQFF. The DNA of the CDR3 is TGCGCCAGCAGCGGGGGGACTACACCCTCCTACAATGAGCAGTTCTTC. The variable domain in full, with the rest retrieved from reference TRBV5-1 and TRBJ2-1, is KAGVTQTPRYLIKTRGQQVTLSCSPISGHRSVSWYQQTPGQGLQFLFEYFSETQRNKGNFPGRFSGRQFSNSRSEMNVSTLELGDSALYLCASSGGTTPSYNEQFFGPGTRLTVL.

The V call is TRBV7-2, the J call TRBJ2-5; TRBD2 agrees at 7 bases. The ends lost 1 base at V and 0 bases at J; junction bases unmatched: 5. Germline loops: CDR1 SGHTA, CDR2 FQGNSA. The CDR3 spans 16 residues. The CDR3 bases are TGTGCCAGCAGCTTAGGGCGGGAGAGAAACCAAGAGACCCAGTACTTC. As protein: CASSLGRERNQETQYF.

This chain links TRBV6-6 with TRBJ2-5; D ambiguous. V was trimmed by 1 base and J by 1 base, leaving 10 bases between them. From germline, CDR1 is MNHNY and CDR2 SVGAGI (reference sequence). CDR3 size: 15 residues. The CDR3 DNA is TGTGCCAGCAGTTACTGGGCTATAGTCCAAGAGACCCAGTACTTC. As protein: CASSYWAIVQETQYF.

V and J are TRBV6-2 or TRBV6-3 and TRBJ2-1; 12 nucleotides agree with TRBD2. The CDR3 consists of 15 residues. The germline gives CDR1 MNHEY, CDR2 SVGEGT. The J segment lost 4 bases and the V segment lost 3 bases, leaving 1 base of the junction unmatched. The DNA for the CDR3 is TGTGCCAGCAGTTATCTAGCGGGAGGGTACAATGAGCAGTTCTTC. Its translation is CASSYLAGGYNEQFF.

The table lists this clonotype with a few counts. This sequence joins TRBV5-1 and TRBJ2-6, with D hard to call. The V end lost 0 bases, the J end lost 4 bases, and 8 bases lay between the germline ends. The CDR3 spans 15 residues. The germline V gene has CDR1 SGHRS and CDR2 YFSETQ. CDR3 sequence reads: CASSLGSSGANVLTF. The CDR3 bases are TGCGCCAGCAGCTTGGGTTCATCAGGGGCCAACGTCCTGACTTTC. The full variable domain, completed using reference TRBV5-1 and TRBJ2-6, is KAGVTQTPRYLIKTRGQQVTLSCSPISGHRSVSWYQQTPGQGLQFLFEYFSETQRNKGNFPGRFSGRQFSNSRSEMNVSTLELGDSALYLCASSLGSSGANVLTFGAGSRLTVL.

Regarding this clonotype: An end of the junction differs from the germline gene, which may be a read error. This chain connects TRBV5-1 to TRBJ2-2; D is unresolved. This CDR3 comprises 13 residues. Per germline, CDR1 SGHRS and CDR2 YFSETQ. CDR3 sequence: CASSFIRAGELFF. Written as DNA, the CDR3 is TGCGCCAGCAGCTTCATTCGCGCCGGTGAGCTGTTTTTT. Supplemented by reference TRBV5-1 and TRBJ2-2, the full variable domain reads KAGVTQTPRYLIKTRGQQVTLSCSPISGHRSVSWYQQTPGQGLQFLFEYFSETQRNKGNFPGRFSGRQFSNSRSEMNVSTLELGDSALYLCASSFIRAGELFFGEGSRLTVL.

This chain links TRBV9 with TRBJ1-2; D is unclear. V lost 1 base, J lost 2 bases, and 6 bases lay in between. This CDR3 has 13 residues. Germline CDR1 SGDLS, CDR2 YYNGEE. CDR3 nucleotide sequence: TGTGCCAGCAGCGTAAACCAGAACTATGGCTACACCTTC. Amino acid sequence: CASSVNQNYGYTF.

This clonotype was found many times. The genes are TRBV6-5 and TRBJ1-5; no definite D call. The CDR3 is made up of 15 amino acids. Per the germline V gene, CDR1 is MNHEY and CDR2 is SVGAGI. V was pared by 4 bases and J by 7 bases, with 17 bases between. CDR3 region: CASSSALLPWQPQHF. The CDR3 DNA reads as TGTGCCAGCAGTTCAGCACTGCTCCCATGGCAGCCCCAGCATTTT.

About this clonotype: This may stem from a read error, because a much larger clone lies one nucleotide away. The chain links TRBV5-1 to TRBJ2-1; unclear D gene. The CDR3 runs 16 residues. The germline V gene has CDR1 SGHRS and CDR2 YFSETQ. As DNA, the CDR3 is TGCGCCAGCAGCGTGGTAGCTACTCAATCCTACAATGAGCAGCTCTTC. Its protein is CASSVVATQSYNEQLF.

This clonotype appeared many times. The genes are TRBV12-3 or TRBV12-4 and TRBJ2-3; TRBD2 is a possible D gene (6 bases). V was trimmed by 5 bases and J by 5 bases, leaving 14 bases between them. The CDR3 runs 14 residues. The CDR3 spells CASSGTIAEDTQYF. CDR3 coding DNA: TGTGCCAGCAGTGGAACCATAGCGGAAGATACGCAGTATTTT.